This T cell receptor beta chain was identified during a study of chemoradiotherapy in HPV16-positive cancers. At the level of the study: Functional T-cell assays on a couple of HPV16-positive patients' cells defined candidate HPV-specific clones and common TCR motifs. General observations from the study: Candidate HPV-specific clones and E7-related TCR motifs grew in tumor during treatment.

The repertoire was sequenced with immunoSEQ multiplex PCR; TCRdb's copy has only in-frame clones and lacks some. Of about 30,000 clones listed, roughly 82% are singletons. Per the germline V gene, CDR1 is KGHSH and CDR2 is LQKENI. Trimming cost V 4 bases and J 4 bases, with 5 bases left between them. CDR3 length equals 12 residues. Worth noting for this clone: Its antigen is undetermined.

This receptor was obtained from a human donor with HPV-associated anogenital cancer. V is TRBV18 and J is TRBJ1-3; D is undetermined. The sample here was blood, taken from a patient who underwent chemoradiotherapy. CDR3 sequence: CASSHEGNTIYF. In DNA form, the CDR3 reads TGTGCCAGCTCACACGAAGGAAACACCATATATTTT.